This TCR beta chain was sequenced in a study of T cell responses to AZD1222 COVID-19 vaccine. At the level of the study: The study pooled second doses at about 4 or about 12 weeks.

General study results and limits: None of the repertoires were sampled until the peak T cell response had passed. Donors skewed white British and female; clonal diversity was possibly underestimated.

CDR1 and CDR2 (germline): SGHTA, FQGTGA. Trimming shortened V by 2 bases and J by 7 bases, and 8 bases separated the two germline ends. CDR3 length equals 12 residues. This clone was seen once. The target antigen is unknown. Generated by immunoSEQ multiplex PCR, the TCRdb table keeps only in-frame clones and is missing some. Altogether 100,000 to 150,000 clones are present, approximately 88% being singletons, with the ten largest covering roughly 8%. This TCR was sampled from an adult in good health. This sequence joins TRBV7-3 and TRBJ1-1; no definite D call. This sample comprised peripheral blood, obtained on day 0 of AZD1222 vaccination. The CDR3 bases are TGTGCCAGCAGCTTACCCCCCGGTGAAGCTTTCTTT. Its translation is CASSLPPGEAFF.